These T cell receptor beta chains were read from a single sample in a study of PD-L1 blockade in urothelial cancer. Assay used: immunoSEQ multiplex PCR; TCRdb lists only in-frame clones, some missing. Of tens of thousands of clones listed, about four fifths are singletons. The sequenced sample was PBMCs, obtained around atezolizumab (anti-PD-L1) treatment. Every receptor here comes from a man between 65 and 80 years old with urothelial cancer. CDR3s include the opening cysteine and the closing phenylalanine or tryptophan. The order of the fields is CDR3 DNA, CDR3 protein, clone size, J gene, D gene, V gene, CDR3 length. The D gene is left open where the match is weak. Clone size, where shown, is once, few, many, or a class for clones that have expanded.

CDR3 DNA: TGTGCCAGCAGCCAAGAGTGGGCTTTGAACATTCAGTACTTC; CDR3 protein: CASSQEWALNIQYF; clone size: -; J gene: TRBJ2-4; D gene: -; V gene: TRBV4-2; CDR3 length: 14
CDR3 DNA: TGTGCCACCAGCAGACAAGGGGCCCGAGAAAAACTGTTTTTT; CDR3 protein: CATSRQGAREKLFF; clone size: -; J gene: TRBJ1-4; D gene: -; V gene: TRBV15; CDR3 length: 14
CDR3 DNA: TGTGCCAGAAGCTTGAACAGGGGGGACTACAATGAGCAGTTCTTC; CDR3 protein: CARSLNRGDYNEQFF; clone size: -; J gene: TRBJ2-1; D gene: TRBD1; V gene: TRBV5-3; CDR3 length: 15
CDR3 DNA: TGTGCCAGCAGCCCCTTGGGAGAGGGTGGCGAAGAGACCCAGTACTTC; CDR3 protein: CASSPLGEGGEETQYF; clone size: once; J gene: TRBJ2-5; D gene: -; V gene: TRBV27; CDR3 length: 16
CDR3 DNA: TGTGCCAGCAGTTACAGGAGCCCCCCCTATGGCTACACCTTC; CDR3 protein: CASSYRSPPYGYTF; clone size: -; J gene: TRBJ1-2; D gene: -; V gene: TRBV6-5; CDR3 length: 14
CDR3 DNA: TGTGCCAGCAGCCAAGCCAACTCCCCTAGCACAGATACGCAGTATTTT; CDR3 protein: CASSQANSPSTDTQYF; clone size: -; J gene: TRBJ2-3; D gene: -; V gene: TRBV4-2; CDR3 length: 16
CDR3 DNA: TGCAGCGTTGAATTATCTCCAGGCAGATCGAACACCGGGGAGCTGTTTTTT; CDR3 protein: CSVELSPGRSNTGELFF; clone size: -; J gene: TRBJ2-2; D gene: -; V gene: TRBV29-1; CDR3 length: 17
CDR3 DNA: TGTGCCAGCAGATTTCAGGGGGCCACCGGGGAGCTGTTTTTT; CDR3 protein: CASRFQGATGELFF; clone size: -; J gene: TRBJ2-2; D gene: TRBD1; V gene: TRBV28; CDR3 length: 14
CDR3 DNA: TGTGCCAGCAGTCGCGGTATGAACACTGAAGCTTTCTTT; CDR3 protein: CASSRGMNTEAFF; clone size: -; J gene: TRBJ1-1; D gene: -; V gene: TRBV7-3; CDR3 length: 13
CDR3 DNA: TGTGCCAGTCTGGACAGGGGGCTGAATGAGCAGTTCTTC; CDR3 protein: CASLDRGLNEQFF; clone size: -; J gene: TRBJ2-1; D gene: TRBD1; V gene: TRBV28; CDR3 length: 13
CDR3 DNA: TGTGCCAGCTCACCACCTGCGGGGGGCGGAACTGAAGCTTTCTTT; CDR3 protein: CASSPPAGGGTEAFF; clone size: -; J gene: TRBJ1-1; D gene: -; V gene: TRBV18; CDR3 length: 15
CDR3 DNA: TGCGCCAGCAGCGTGGCGGGGGGGTCCTACAATGAGCAGTTCTTC; CDR3 protein: CASSVAGGSYNEQFF; clone size: -; J gene: TRBJ2-1; D gene: TRBD2; V gene: TRBV5-1; CDR3 length: 15
CDR3 DNA: TGTGCCAGCAGCTTAGCCGGGGGGGGGCTGAATGAGCAGTTCTTC; CDR3 protein: CASSLAGGGLNEQFF; clone size: -; J gene: TRBJ2-1; D gene: TRBD2; V gene: TRBV7-9; CDR3 length: 15
CDR3 DNA: TGTGCCAGCAGCTCAACGACAGGGGCCGCCGGCGAGCAGTACTTC; CDR3 protein: CASSSTTGAAGEQYF; clone size: -; J gene: TRBJ2-7; D gene: TRBD1; V gene: TRBV5-4; CDR3 length: 15
CDR3 DNA: TGTGCCAGCAGCTCCCCTTTGGAGGTCGGGACAGATAATGAAAAACTGTTTTTT; CDR3 protein: CASSSPLEVGTDNEKLFF; clone size: -; J gene: TRBJ1-4; D gene: TRBD1; V gene: TRBV7-2; CDR3 length: 18
CDR3 DNA: TGTGCCAGTAGTATCGGGCCAGGGGGCGCATTTGGCTACACCTTC; CDR3 protein: CASSIGPGGAFGYTF; clone size: -; J gene: TRBJ1-2; D gene: TRBD1; V gene: TRBV19; CDR3 length: 15
CDR3 DNA: TGCGCCAGCAGCTTTTTACAGGGGGCTTTGAGGGAGCAGTACTTC; CDR3 protein: CASSFLQGALREQYF; clone size: -; J gene: TRBJ2-7; D gene: TRBD1; V gene: TRBV5-1; CDR3 length: 15
CDR3 DNA: TGTGCCAGCAGTGAAGAAGGGGGACAGGGGATCACCGGGGAGCTGTTTTTT; CDR3 protein: CASSEEGGQGITGELFF; clone size: few; J gene: TRBJ2-2; D gene: TRBD1; V gene: TRBV6-1; CDR3 length: 17
CDR3 DNA: TGTGCCACCAGCCAGACTGGGGCCAACGTCCTGACTTTC; CDR3 protein: CATSQTGANVLTF; clone size: -; J gene: TRBJ2-6; D gene: -; V gene: TRBV15; CDR3 length: 13
CDR3 DNA: TGTGCCAGCAGCTTGAACCAGGGGGACTACAATGAGCAGTTCTTC; CDR3 protein: CASSLNQGDYNEQFF; clone size: -; J gene: TRBJ2-1; D gene: TRBD1; V gene: TRBV5-8; CDR3 length: 15
CDR3 DNA: TGTGCCGTCTGGGGCTTTGAAAAACTGTTTTTT; CDR3 protein: CAVWGFEKLFF; clone size: -; J gene: TRBJ1-4; D gene: -; V gene: TRBV6-6; CDR3 length: 11
CDR3 DNA: TGTGCCAGCAGTCCTAGCGGGGGGGCCAGGGATACGCAGTATTTT; CDR3 protein: CASSPSGGARDTQYF; clone size: -; J gene: TRBJ2-3; D gene: TRBD2; V gene: TRBV2; CDR3 length: 15
CDR3 DNA: TGTGCCAGTAGTTTCCGGGACACACCGTCGGGGGGGGCCAACGTCCTGACTTTC; CDR3 protein: CASSFRDTPSGGANVLTF; clone size: -; J gene: TRBJ2-6; D gene: -; V gene: TRBV19; CDR3 length: 18
CDR3 DNA: TGTGCCAGCAGTGGGACAGGGCACGGGGAGCTGTTTTTT; CDR3 protein: CASSGTGHGELFF; clone size: -; J gene: TRBJ2-2; D gene: TRBD1; V gene: TRBV6-5; CDR3 length: 13
CDR3 DNA: TGTGCCAGTACCTCCTTCGACAGTATCTCTGGAAACACCATATATTTT; CDR3 protein: CASTSFDSISGNTIYF; clone size: -; J gene: TRBJ1-3; D gene: -; V gene: TRBV19; CDR3 length: 16
CDR3 DNA: TGTGCCAGCAGTGAAGAGGCTAGCGGGAACTACGAGCAGTACTTC; CDR3 protein: CASSEEASGNYEQYF; clone size: once; J gene: TRBJ2-7; D gene: TRBD2; V gene: TRBV2; CDR3 length: 15
CDR3 DNA: TGTGCCAGTAGTCCAGGGACTAGCGGGAGGTATGCCAATGAGCAGTTCTTC; CDR3 protein: CASSPGTSGRYANEQFF; clone size: few; J gene: TRBJ2-1; D gene: TRBD2; V gene: TRBV19; CDR3 length: 17
CDR3 DNA: TGTGCCACTTTCCAGGGGGACGGCTATGGCTACACCTTC; CDR3 protein: CATFQGDGYGYTF; clone size: -; J gene: TRBJ1-2; D gene: -; V gene: TRBV21-1; CDR3 length: 13
CDR3 DNA: TGTGCCGAAAGCCCGGGATCGACTAACTATGGCTACACCTTC; CDR3 protein: CAESPGSTNYGYTF; clone size: medium-sized; J gene: TRBJ1-2; D gene: -; V gene: TRBV7-9; CDR3 length: 14
CDR3 DNA: TGTGCCAGCAGCTACACCACTGAAGCTTTCTTT; CDR3 protein: CASSYTTEAFF; clone size: -; J gene: TRBJ1-1; D gene: -; V gene: TRBV5-5; CDR3 length: 11
CDR3 DNA: TGTGCCAGTAGTGTCGGACAGGGGGTATACACCTTC; CDR3 protein: CASSVGQGVYTF; clone size: -; J gene: TRBJ1-2; D gene: TRBD1; V gene: TRBV19; CDR3 length: 12
CDR3 DNA: TGTGCCAGCAGACCGGGACTAGCGAACACCGGGGAGCTGTTTTTT; CDR3 protein: CASRPGLANTGELFF; clone size: -; J gene: TRBJ2-2; D gene: TRBD2; V gene: TRBV9; CDR3 length: 15
CDR3 DNA: TGTGCCAGCAGCCCCAGGGGGGCCGGGGAGCTGTTTTTT; CDR3 protein: CASSPRGAGELFF; clone size: once; J gene: TRBJ2-2; D gene: -; V gene: TRBV7-2; CDR3 length: 13
CDR3 DNA: TGTGCCAGTAGTATGGGACTAGGTGCCGAGCAGTACTTC; CDR3 protein: CASSMGLGAEQYF; clone size: -; J gene: TRBJ2-7; D gene: TRBD2; V gene: TRBV19; CDR3 length: 13
CDR3 DNA: TGTGCCAGCAGTGAAGCTGGCGGGACAGGGTTCGGGAACACTGAAGCTTTCTTT; CDR3 protein: CASSEAGGTGFGNTEAFF; clone size: few; J gene: TRBJ1-1; D gene: TRBD1; V gene: TRBV2; CDR3 length: 18
CDR3 DNA: TGTGCCAGCAGTGAAGGGATAGCGGGAGCCCTGGGGGGGGCCAACGTCCTGACTTTC; CDR3 protein: CASSEGIAGALGGANVLTF; clone size: -; J gene: TRBJ2-6; D gene: TRBD2; V gene: TRBV2; CDR3 length: 19